A single T cell receptor beta chain is shown here with its context. This sample was taken from a study of T cell changes during pregnancy in multiple sclerosis. V lost 4 bases, J lost 4 bases, and 5 bases stayed unmatched. Per the germline V gene, CDR1 is SGHTA and CDR2 is FQGNSA. This CDR3 contains 15 residues. TCRdb's copy holds only in-frame clones and misses some; the assay was immunoSEQ multiplex PCR. This table holds around 58,000 clones, roughly nine tenths found once. This sequence joins TRBV7-2 and TRBJ2-2; 8 bases fit TRBD2. This sequence originates from a female donor with multiple sclerosis, enrolled in a pregnancy study. Here the sequenced sample was peripheral blood, taken before pregnancy. CDR3 sequence reads: CASSSRGLVTGELFF. In DNA form, the CDR3 reads TGTGCCAGCAGCTCAAGGGGACTAGTCACCGGGGAGCTGTTTTTT.